Presented here are 25 T cell receptor beta chains from one specimen sequenced in a study of blood T cell repertoires in COVID-19 (dated by TCRdb to about 2020). The protocol used for the library was the immunoSEQ multiplex PCR assay. TCRdb retrieved this table from immuneACCESS and kept in-frame rearrangements only. Not all clones are present; in checked studies, unresolved V genes account for under half, and no reason is known for the remainder. The sample yields approximately 97,000 clones; 75% to 90% were counted once. The ten largest clones represent roughly a sixth of the sample. The sample consisted of peripheral blood. The receptors stem from a woman older than 75 with acute or convalescent COVID-19.

CDR3 DNA: TGCGCCAGCAGCCCTCAGCGGGGGGGCGGTACAGATACGCAGTATTTT. Residues: CASSPQRGGGTDTQYF. The V call is TRBV4-1, the J call TRBJ2-3; 10 nucleotides line up with TRBD2. CDR1 is MGHRA and CDR2 is YSYEKL in the germline V gene. The J segment lost 3 bases and the V segment lost 4 bases, leaving 7 bases of the junction unmatched. CDR3 size: 16 residues.

In the case of this clone: This specimen includes other DNA sequences encoding the same CDR3. This chain links TRBV9 with TRBJ2-7; TRBD2 aligns across 10 bases. Germline V lookup: CDR1 SGDLS, CDR2 YYNGEE. CDR3 length equals 13 residues. V shed 7 bases, J shed 4 bases, and the junction held 5 bases outside the gene matches. The CDR3 nucleotides are TGTGCCAGCGGAGCGGGGGGGCCGTACGAGCAGTACTTC. Protein sequence: CASGAGGPYEQYF.

This chain links TRBV2 with TRBJ2-6, with TRBD1 identical over 7 bases. CDR1 and CDR2 (germline): SNHLY, FYNNEI. This CDR3 spans 17 amino acids. With V trimmed by 6 bases and J by 2 bases, 10 bases remained unmatched. The CDR3 sequence is CASRIGNRGAGANVLTF. Written as DNA, the CDR3 is TGTGCCAGCAGGATAGGGAACAGGGGCGCTGGGGCCAACGTCCTGACTTTC.

The chain employs TRBV5-1 and TRBJ1-3; 8 bases are shared with TRBD1. V trimming: 5 bases; J trimming: 0 bases; junction bases outside the gene matches: 4. The CDR3 totals 15 residues. Germline assignment: CDR1 SGHRS and CDR2 YFSETQ. CDR3 amino acids: CASRYDRGSGNTIYF. Here the CDR3 DNA reads TGCGCCAGCAGGTACGACAGGGGCTCTGGAAACACCATATATTTT. Drawing the rest from reference TRBV5-1 and TRBJ1-3, the complete variable domain is KAGVTQTPRYLIKTRGQQVTLSCSPISGHRSVSWYQQTPGQGLQFLFEYFSETQRNKGNFPGRFSGRQFSNSRSEMNVSTLELGDSALYLCASRYDRGSGNTIYFGEGSWLTVV.

Only one count was recorded for this clone. CDR3 protein: CASRELLAGSTDTQYF. CDR3 DNA sequence: TGTGCCAGCAGGGAGCTTCTAGCGGGGAGCACAGATACGCAGTATTTT. The V and J genes are TRBV2 and TRBJ2-3, with TRBD2 matching 9 bases. Trimming removed 6 bases from V and 0 bases from J; junction bases left unmatched: 7. The CDR3 consists of 16 residues. Per germline, CDR1 SNHLY and CDR2 FYNNEI.

The chain carries TRBV3-1 (or the pseudogene TRBV3-2) and TRBJ1-4, with no clear D. CDR1 LGHDT and CDR2 YNNKEL come from the germline V gene (reference sequence). V was cut by 4 bases and J by 5 bases, with 11 bases left in between. The CDR3 consists of 14 residues. DNA of the CDR3: TGTGCCAGCAGCCGAACGGTACTCAATGAAAAACTGTTTTTT. Translation: CASSRTVLNEKLFF.

The chain links TRBV6-5 to TRBJ1-4; D gene uncertain. Per germline, CDR1 MNHEY and CDR2 SVGAGI. CDR3 size: 13 residues. V lost 6 bases and J 7 bases, leaving 12 bases between the germline ends. The CDR3 DNA is TGTGCCAGCAGCGCGCTTGGGCTTGAAAAACTGTTTTTT. It encodes CASSALGLEKLFF.

CDR3 in amino acids: CASSTLPGGGYEQYF. The CDR3 nucleotides are TGTGCCAGCAGTACCCTGCCAGGGGGCGGGTACGAGCAGTACTTC. The J gene is TRBJ2-7, the V gene TRBV27; 8 bases are a match to TRBD1. Germline V lookup: CDR1 MNHEY, CDR2 SMNVEV (reference sequence). V shed 5 bases, J shed 4 bases, and the junction held 10 bases outside the gene matches. The CDR3 consists of 15 residues.

The V gene is TRBV20-1, the J gene TRBJ1-2, with D hard to call. V was clipped by 3 bases and J by 1 base, with 9 bases between them. The CDR3 totals 13 residues. CDR1 is DFQATT, CDR2 SNEGSKA, per germline (reference sequence). For the CDR3, the DNA is TGCAGTGCTAGTCCGGGGTTTAACTATGGCTACACCTTC. This encodes CSASPGFNYGYTF.

This clone appeared once. The J gene is TRBJ2-5, the V gene TRBV4-2, with 10 nucleotides matching TRBD2. The ends lost 0 bases at V and 2 bases at J; junction bases unmatched: 9. The germline V gene encodes CDR1 LGHNA and CDR2 YNFKEQ. The CDR3 has 18 amino acids. CDR3 nucleotides: TGTGCCAGCAGCCAAGATTGGCCTAGCGGGGGTGATCAAGAGACCCAGTACTTC. Translating gives CASSQDWPSGGDQETQYF.

The chain uses TRBV30 and TRBJ1-2, with TRBD1 identical over 8 bases. Germline lookup yields CDR1 GTSNPN and CDR2 SVGIG (reference sequence). This CDR3 contains 14 residues. The V gene end was trimmed by 4 bases and the J gene end by 8 bases; junction bases not matched to a gene: 12. The CDR3 region has the DNA TGTGCCTGGAAGAAGGGCAGGGGGCTAAAAGGCTACACCTTC. It yields the protein CAWKKGRGLKGYTF.

The rearrangement uses TRBV9 and TRBJ1-4; possibly TRBD1 for D (5 bases). This CDR3 has 15 residues. Trimming took off 3 bases at V and 8 bases at J, with 17 bases between the two ends. From germline, CDR1 is SGDLS and CDR2 YYNGEE. The CDR3, as DNA: TGTGCCAGCAGCGAAGGGGCCAGTGCTTACGAAAAACTGTTTTTT. This codes for CASSEGASAYEKLFF.

The chain recombines TRBV5-6 with TRBJ1-2; unclear D gene. This CDR3 is 11 amino acids long. In germline, CDR1 is SGHDT, CDR2 YYEEEE. V was cut by 6 bases and J by 8 bases, with 11 bases left in between. The CDR3 DNA is TGTGCCAGCACAACCTCGGGAGGCTACACCTTC. Translated, it gives CASTTSGGYTF.

The chain employs TRBV3-1 (or the pseudogene TRBV3-2) and TRBJ2-1; 9 bases align to TRBD2. The V gene's germline CDR1 is LGHDT and CDR2 YNNKEL (reference sequence). This CDR3 region has 15 residues. Losses at the gene ends were 3 bases for V and 4 bases for J; bases not matched to a gene: 4. CDR3 DNA sequence: TGTGCCAGCAGCCAGGTAGCGGGGGTTTACAATGAGCAGTTCTTC. This gives the protein CASSQVAGVYNEQFF.

The chain combines TRBV6-5 with TRBJ1-2; 12 bases match TRBD1. Looked up from germline, CDR1 is MNHEY and CDR2 is SVGAGI. V lost 0 bases, J lost 7 bases, and 6 bases stayed unmatched. The CDR3 length is 16 residues. The CDR3 DNA reads TGTGCCAGCAGTTACTCCCGGGACAGGGGGCTAGTTGGCTACACCTTC. It specifies CASSYSRDRGLVGYTF.

The sample holds one count of this clone. V is TRBV7-2 and J is TRBJ2-2; TRBD2 agrees at 10 bases. The CDR3 extends over 16 amino acids. Germline CDR1 and CDR2: SGHTA and FQGNSA. V lost 0 bases, J lost 5 bases, and 3 bases stayed unmatched. This chain's CDR3 is CASSLAPLAGTGELFF. The CDR3 DNA reads as TGTGCCAGCAGCTTAGCGCCACTAGCGGGGACCGGGGAGCTGTTTTTT.

The chain carries TRBV20-1 and TRBJ1-5; 8 nucleotides line up with TRBD1. The CDR3 extends over 14 amino acids. The germline gives CDR1 DFQATT, CDR2 SNEGSKA (reference sequence). V lost 3 bases to trimming and J lost 3 bases; unmatched junction nucleotides: 4. CDR3 sequence (DNA): TGCAGTGCTAGTCAACAGGGGGACAATCAGCCCCAGCATTTT. Its protein is CSASQQGDNQPQHF.

A single count supports this clone. This chain uses TRBV12-5 with TRBJ1-2; 7 positions agree with TRBD1. The CDR3 is 13 residues long. J gave up 3 bases and V 3 bases, and 1 base lay outside the gene matches. From germline, CDR1 is LGHNT and CDR2 FRNRAP. This CDR3 reads CASGFQGDYGYTF. The CDR3 DNA reads as TGTGCTAGTGGTTTTCAGGGGGACTATGGCTACACCTTC.

The J gene is TRBJ2-2, the V gene TRBV18; tentative D call: TRBD1 (6 bases). The CDR3 is made up of 16 amino acids. Germline V CDR1 and CDR2: KGHSH, LQKENI. V was shortened by 0 bases and J by 2 bases, with 10 bases between the two germline ends. The CDR3 bases are TGTGCCAGCTCACCACCTGACAGGATCAACACCGGGGAGCTGTTTTTT. Translation gives CASSPPDRINTGELFF.

In this sample, this clone turned up once. V gene TRBV2 combines with J gene TRBJ2-3; TRBD2 matches 7 bases. Germline-derived CDR1 and CDR2 are SNHLY and FYNNEI. This CDR3 spans 12 amino acids. Trimming took 6 bases from V and 7 from J; bases not matched to a gene: 4. CDR3 nucleotide sequence: TGTGCCAGCAGCCAAGCGGGGCATACGCAGTATTTT. Translation: CASSQAGHTQYF.

This rearrangement joins TRBV29-1 to TRBJ1-1; TRBD1 matches at 7 bases. Germline V gene data show CDR1 as SQVTM and CDR2 as ANQGSEA. The V and J ends lost 6 bases and 0 bases, in that order; junction bases with no gene match: 4. This CDR3 spans 13 amino acids. The DNA of the CDR3 is TGCAGCGTCCACAGGGGAATGAACACTGAAGCTTTCTTT. Its translation is CSVHRGMNTEAFF.

The chain uses TRBV7-6 and TRBJ2-7; TRBD1 agrees at 8 bases. Germline lookup yields CDR1 SGHVS and CDR2 FNYEAQ. With V trimmed by 5 bases and J by 2 bases, 8 bases remained unmatched. This CDR3 is 15 amino acids long. CDR3 sequence (DNA): TGTGCCAGCAGCCTTACCTGGGGACAGGCCTACGAGCAGTACTTC. Translating gives CASSLTWGQAYEQYF.

This rearrangement joins TRBV5-1 to TRBJ1-1, with 9 bases aligning to TRBD1. The ends lost 0 bases at V and 5 bases at J; junction bases unmatched: 5. The length of the CDR3 is 15 residues. Germline CDR1 reads SGHRS; CDR2 reads YFSETQ. The DNA for the CDR3 is TGCGCCAGCAGCTTGGAACGGACAGGGGATACTGAAGCTTTCTTT. Translating it yields CASSLERTGDTEAFF.

This clone was counted a few times. The V call is TRBV28, the J call TRBJ2-7; 9 bases are a match to TRBD1. CDR1 MDHEN and CDR2 SYDVKM come from the germline V gene. The CDR3 consists of 14 residues. J lost 7 bases, V lost 3 bases, and 7 bases had no gene match. CDR3 loop: CASSLGQGVAEQYF. DNA of the CDR3: TGTGCCAGCAGTTTGGGACAGGGAGTTGCAGAGCAGTACTTC.

The chain couples TRBV15 to TRBJ1-6, with unresolved D. Germline lookup yields CDR1 LNHNV and CDR2 YYDKDF (reference sequence). The V end was cut by 3 bases, the J end by 0 bases, with 9 bases between. The CDR3 is made up of 16 amino acids. CDR3 in DNA: TGTGCCACCAGCAGGCGCGGTATCTCCTATAATTCACCCCTCCACTTT. Amino acids: CATSRRGISYNSPLHF.